This T cell receptor (beta chain) was observed in a study of T cell clonotyping in hematopoietic cell transplantation. Looking at the study overall: Pretransplant recipient samples were taken after cytoreduction.

As for time point: recipient sample about 28 days before transplant, after cytoreduction. The CDR3 covers 13 residues. After removal of 2 bases from V and 3 bases from J, the junction contained 0 bases not matched to a gene. The germline V gene has CDR1 MNHNY and CDR2 SVGAGI (reference sequence). Sequencing used immunoSEQ multiplex PCR; TCRdb keeps in-frame clones, though not all of them. The sample has 46,000 or so clones, approximately 84% seen once. Study-wide findings and caveats: Pathologically expanded recipient clonotypes increased progressively from day 30 to day 180 as diversity fell. Higher Inverse Simpson Index values in graft donor and pretransplant recipient predicted broader posttransplant TCR diversity.

Turning to this clone: The antigen remains undetermined.

Sequenced material: peripheral blood mononuclear cells, taken before stem cell transplant. The sequence was obtained from a man in his fifties or sixties with biphenotypic leukemia. Some clones in this sample may be carry-over from other donors' samples. The rearrangement uses TRBV6-6 and TRBJ2-5; 7 bases are shared with TRBD1. This CDR3 is CASSYGTEETQYF. The CDR3 DNA sequence: TGTGCCAGCAGTTACGGGACAGAAGAGACCCAGTACTTC.